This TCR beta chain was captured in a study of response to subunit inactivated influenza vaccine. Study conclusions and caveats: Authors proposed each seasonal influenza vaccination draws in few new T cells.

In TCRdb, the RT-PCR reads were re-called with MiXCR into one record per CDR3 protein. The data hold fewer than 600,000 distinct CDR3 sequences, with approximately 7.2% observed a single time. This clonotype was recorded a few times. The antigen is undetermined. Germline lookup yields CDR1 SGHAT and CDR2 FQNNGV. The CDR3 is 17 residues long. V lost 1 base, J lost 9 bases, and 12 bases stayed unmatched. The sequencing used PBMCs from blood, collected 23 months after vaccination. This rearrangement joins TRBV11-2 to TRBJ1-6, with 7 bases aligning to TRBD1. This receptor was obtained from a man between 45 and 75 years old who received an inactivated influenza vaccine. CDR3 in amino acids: CASSLGLFAGGSSPLHF. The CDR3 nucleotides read TGTGCCAGCAGCTTAGGTCTTTTTGCAGGGGGGAGTTCACCCCTCCACTTT. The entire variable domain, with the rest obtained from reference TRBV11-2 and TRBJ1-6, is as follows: EAGVAQSPRYKIIEKRQSVAFWCNPISGHATLYWYQQILGQGPKLLIQFQNNGVVDDSQLPKDRFSAERLKGVDSTLKIQPAKLEDSAVYLCASSLGLFAGGSSPLHFGNGTRLTVT.